The next 20 T cell receptor beta chains were all read from a single sample in a study of blood T cells in healthy people across ages. Alongside a J-beta primer mix, a sample-barcoded 5' primer served in a second PCR lasting 7 to 11 cycles. TCRdb analysed the 5' RACE reads with MiXCR anew, one entry per CDR3 protein. Among fewer than 800,000 distinct CDR3 sequences listed, roughly 21% were seen once. Sequencing was performed on blood. These TCRs come from a man in his 70s in good health.

There are a few counts of this clonotype. The chain uses TRBV7-2 and TRBJ2-3; 9 bases are a match to TRBD2. The germline CDR1 and CDR2 sequences are SGHTA and FQGNSA. Trimming took 5 bases from V and 2 from J; bases not matched to a gene: 5. The CDR3 covers 15 residues. CDR3 bases: TGTGCCAGCAGCGTCAGACTAGCGGTCACAGATACGCAGTATTTT. It translates to CASSVRLAVTDTQYF.

This clonotype was seen repeatedly, ten times or more. This chain uses TRBV7-2 with TRBJ2-3; D is ambiguous. The CDR3 is 14 residues long. Trimming left V 0 bases short and J 4 bases short, with 8 bases between. Germline V gene sequence: CDR1 SGHTA, CDR2 FQGNSA. CDR3 region: CASSLASQADTQYF. The CDR3 DNA follows: TGTGCCAGCAGCTTAGCTAGTCAGGCAGATACGCAGTATTTT.

The chain links TRBV20-1 to TRBJ2-1; D is ambiguous. The V end was cut by 0 bases, the J end by 7 bases, with 13 bases between. Germline values: CDR1 DFQATT, CDR2 SNEGSKA (reference sequence). The CDR3 length is 14 residues. CDR3 sequence: CSARDHSNVNEQFF. CDR3 in DNA: TGCAGTGCTAGAGATCATAGCAACGTGAATGAGCAGTTCTTC.

This clonotype was counted at least ten times. This chain uses TRBV5-1 with TRBJ2-5, with D possibly matching TRBD2 (7 bases). This CDR3 contains 13 residues. Germline V CDR1 and CDR2: SGHRS, YFSETQ. The V end lost 3 bases, the J end lost 4 bases, and 10 bases lay between the germline ends. In DNA form, the CDR3 reads TGCGCCAGCAGCTCGGGGGGCCCAGAGACCCAGTACTTC. It codes for CASSSGGPETQYF.

This clonotype was counted at least ten times. This chain connects TRBV29-1 to TRBJ1-2; TRBD1 is a possible D gene (5 bases). V lost 3 bases to trimming and J lost 2 bases, with 25 bases between them. Looked up from germline, CDR1 is SQVTM and CDR2 is ANQGSEA. The CDR3 sequence is 18 residues long. CDR3 bases: TGCAGCGTTGATAGATCTCCCTCGTGGGAAGAGGGGAACTATGGCTACACCTTC. Residues: CSVDRSPSWEEGNYGYTF.

This clonotype was recorded at least ten times. This rearrangement joins TRBV20-1 to TRBJ2-3; tentative D call: TRBD2 (6 bases). Per germline, CDR1 DFQATT and CDR2 SNEGSKA (reference sequence). Trimming pared 6 bases from V and 3 bases from J, leaving 13 bases between. The CDR3 is made up of 13 amino acids. CDR3 in DNA: TGCAGTGCCAAATACGGGACTACAGATACGCAGTATTTT. This gives the protein CSAKYGTTDTQYF.

The J gene is TRBJ2-3, the V gene TRBV2, with TRBD2 as a possible D gene (7 bases). The germline gives CDR1 SNHLY, CDR2 FYNNEI. V lost 6 bases, J lost 1 base, and 20 bases lay in between. The CDR3 runs 17 residues. CDR3 bases: TGTGCCAGCAGCTTCCTCCCTGGGGGGGGGCGCACAGATACGCAGTATTTT. The encoded protein is CASSFLPGGGRTDTQYF.

This chain uses TRBV6-1 with TRBJ2-7; weak D call: TRBD2 (6 bases). Between the trimmed V and J ends, which lost 6 bases and 2 bases, there was a span of 17 bases. Per germline, CDR1 MNHNS and CDR2 SASEGT. CDR3 length: 15 residues. CDR3 in amino acids: CASSQPGLGPYEQYF. CDR3 nucleotides: TGTGCCAGCAGCCAACCGGGACTCGGGCCCTACGAGCAGTACTTC.

This chain connects TRBV11-2 to TRBJ2-2; no clear D. The length of the CDR3 is 13 residues. Trimming shortened V by 1 base and J by 7 bases, and 7 bases separated the two germline ends. The germline CDR1 and CDR2 sequences are SGHAT and FQNNGV. CDR3: CASSLVVDGELFF. CDR3 DNA sequence: TGTGCCAGCAGCTTAGTCGTTGACGGGGAGCTGTTTTTT.

This clonotype was seen a few times. The chain links TRBV15 to TRBJ1-3; tentatively, D is TRBD1 (6 bases). The CDR3 has 15 residues. Trimming took off 0 bases at V and 5 bases at J, with 11 bases between the two ends. Germline-derived CDR1 and CDR2 are LNHNV and YYDKDF (reference sequence). DNA of the CDR3: TGTGCCACCAGCAGAGATCGGGGGGCCAGAAACACCATATATTTT. Its protein is CATSRDRGARNTIYF.

In the case of this clonotype: Without the conserved terminal phenylalanine or tryptophan, this CDR3 likely stems from a read error. The CDR3 loop reads CASSLRSPSTDTQYS. The CDR3 DNA reads TGTGCCAGCAGTTTAAGGTCACCTAGCACAGATACGCAGTATTCT. The rearrangement uses TRBV12-3 or TRBV12-4 and TRBJ2-3, with unresolved D. CDR3 size: 15 residues. V lost 2 bases and J lost 0, with 9 bases in between.

This chain joins TRBV5-1 and TRBJ2-7; D may be TRBD1 or TRBD2 (5 bases each). The V end was cut by 0 bases, the J end by 4 bases, with 11 bases between. Germline CDR1 is SGHRS and CDR2 is YFSETQ. This CDR3 comprises 14 residues. CDR3 region: CASSLEGRTYEQYF. CDR3 bases: TGCGCCAGCAGCTTGGAGGGACGGACTTACGAGCAGTACTTC.

On this clonotype itself: The DNA is left out, because the CDR3 cannot be placed on it with certainty; the CDR3 is given as TCRdb lists it. The chain joins TRBV3-1 to TRBJ1-3; TRBD1, the table's D call, was not compared with the DNA. CDR1 LGHDT and CDR2 YNNKEL come from the germline V gene (reference sequence). Inclusive of both ends, the CDR3 amounts to 17 amino acids. CDR3 residues: CASSQVGTGSHGNTIHF.

Only a few counts were recorded for this clonotype. This chain links TRBV20-1 with TRBJ2-5; 14 bases line up with TRBD2. The ends lost 6 bases at V and 5 bases at J; junction bases unmatched: 11. CDR1 and CDR2 from the germline V gene are DFQATT and SNEGSKA (reference sequence). CDR3 size: 16 residues. CDR3 amino acids: CSATGLAGVEGETQYF. In DNA form, the CDR3 reads TGCAGTGCAACGGGACTAGCGGGAGTGGAGGGGGAGACCCAGTACTTC.

The CDR3 reads CASSLFGGTGTEQYF. CDR3 DNA: TGTGCCAGCAGCTTATTCGGAGGGACAGGGACCGAGCAGTACTTC. V usage is TRBV7-9 and J usage is TRBJ2-5, with 9 positions matching TRBD1. Gene TRBJ2-7 matches the end of the DNA better, so the J call may be wrong. CDR1 SEHNR and CDR2 FQNEAQ come from the germline V gene (reference sequence). This CDR3 has 15 residues.

The J gene is TRBJ2-5, the V gene TRBV2; 8 nucleotides agree with TRBD2. The CDR3 runs to 14 residues. Losses at the gene ends were 6 bases for V and 5 bases for J; bases not matched to a gene: 8. Germline loops: CDR1 SNHLY, CDR2 FYNNEI. Here the CDR3 reads CASRLAGSRETQYF. The DNA of the CDR3 is TGTGCCAGCAGGCTAGCGGGCTCACGCGAGACCCAGTACTTC.

Comment on this clonotype: A read error is possible here, since a much larger clone lies one base away. This chain connects TRBV21-1 to TRBJ2-5; the DNA was not compared with TRBD1, the D call given in the table. TRBV21-1 is recorded as a pseudogene. This CDR3 is 17 amino acids long. The CDR3, as DNA: TGTGCCGGCAGCAGTAGTATCCGACAGGGAACCCACGAGACCCAGTACTTC. Protein: CAGSSSIRQGTHETQYF.

The chain is built from TRBV12-3 or TRBV12-4 and TRBJ2-1; D call uncertain. The J call is uncertain, as TRBJ2-7 better fits the DNA end. This CDR3 spans 15 amino acids. DNA of the CDR3: TGTGCCAGCAGCATCTCGGGTCCCCAATCCTACGAGCAGTACTTC. It translates to CASSISGPQSYEQYF.

The chain joins TRBV20-1 to TRBJ2-1; D not certain. The DNA end lines up better with TRBJ2-5; the J call may be wrong. This CDR3 region has 10 residues. CDR1 and CDR2 (germline): DFQATT, SNEGSKA (reference sequence). The CDR3 nucleotides are TGCAGTGCCCACCTTCAGACCCAGTACTTC. Protein sequence: CSAHLQTQYF.

The sample holds many counts of this clonotype. The CDR3 DNA sequence: TGCGCCAGCAGCGGAGACAATGAGCAGTTCTTC. This translates into CASSGDNEQFF. V usage is TRBV5-1 and J usage is TRBJ2-1; D gene uncertain. V was cut by 4 bases and J by 5 bases, with 4 bases left in between. This CDR3 has 11 residues. Looked up from germline, CDR1 is SGHRS and CDR2 is YFSETQ.